This is a list of T cell receptor beta chains from one sample in a study of monozygotic twins with cystic fibrosis. Sequencing used immunoSEQ multiplex PCR; TCRdb keeps in-frame clones, though not all of them. The sample has under 25,000 clones; 95% to 98% are singletons. The specimen sequenced was blood. The source is a girl between 10 and 17 years old with cystic fibrosis. Both conserved end residues are part of each CDR3. Each record gives: V gene, clone size, J gene, D gene, CDR3 length, CDR3 protein, CDR3 DNA. D genes are given only for firm matches. Expanded clones get a size class; other rows say once, few or many, or leave the size out.

v_call: TRBV19
clone_size: -
j_call: TRBJ2-1
d_call: -
cdr3_length: 13
cdr3_aa: CASSMDFYNEQFF
cdr3_nt: TGTGCCAGTAGTATGGATTTCTACAATGAGCAGTTCTTC

v_call: TRBV10-3
clone_size: -
j_call: TRBJ1-2
d_call: -
cdr3_length: 12
cdr3_aa: CAISVGGDGYTF
cdr3_nt: TGTGCCATCAGTGTCGGAGGGGATGGCTACACCTTC

v_call: TRBV7-9
clone_size: -
j_call: TRBJ2-7
d_call: -
cdr3_length: 13
cdr3_aa: CASSPMVGGEQYF
cdr3_nt: TGTGCCAGCAGCCCAATGGTGGGAGGTGAGCAGTACTTC

v_call: TRBV14
clone_size: -
j_call: TRBJ2-5
d_call: -
cdr3_length: 13
cdr3_aa: CASSQVGRETQYF
cdr3_nt: TGTGCCAGCAGCCAAGTGGGGAGAGAGACCCAGTACTTC

v_call: TRBV7-6
clone_size: -
j_call: TRBJ2-5
d_call: TRBD2
cdr3_length: 15
cdr3_aa: CASSGTSGRQETQYF
cdr3_nt: TGTGCCAGCAGCGGGACTAGCGGGAGACAAGAGACCCAGTACTTC

v_call: TRBV9
clone_size: -
j_call: TRBJ1-1
d_call: TRBD1
cdr3_length: 12
cdr3_aa: CASSPEGAQAFF
cdr3_nt: TGTGCCAGCAGCCCTGAGGGGGCGCAAGCTTTCTTT

v_call: TRBV27
clone_size: -
j_call: TRBJ2-7
d_call: -
cdr3_length: 13
cdr3_aa: CASSLGLAYEQYF
cdr3_nt: TGTGCCAGCAGTTTGGGCCTAGCGTACGAGCAGTACTTC

v_call: TRBV15
clone_size: -
j_call: TRBJ2-3
d_call: TRBD1
cdr3_length: 17
cdr3_aa: CATSRVGGRSSTDTQYF
cdr3_nt: TGTGCCACCAGCAGAGTAGGGGGCAGGTCCAGCACAGATACGCAGTATTTT

v_call: TRBV4-2
clone_size: once
j_call: TRBJ2-1
d_call: TRBD2
cdr3_length: 21
cdr3_aa: CARSQETTSGGALISYNEQFF
cdr3_nt: TGTGCCAGAAGCCAAGAAACGACTAGCGGGGGAGCTTTGATCTCCTACAATGAGCAGTTCTTC

v_call: TRBV9
clone_size: -
j_call: TRBJ2-5
d_call: -
cdr3_length: 13
cdr3_aa: CASSVREKETQYF
cdr3_nt: TGTGCCAGCAGCGTAAGGGAGAAGGAGACCCAGTACTTC

v_call: TRBV29-1
clone_size: -
j_call: TRBJ1-2
d_call: -
cdr3_length: 15
cdr3_aa: CSARGTGHLNYGYTF
cdr3_nt: TGCAGCGCTAGGGGGACGGGACACCTAAACTATGGCTACACCTTC

v_call: TRBV7-2
clone_size: -
j_call: TRBJ1-1
d_call: -
cdr3_length: 13
cdr3_aa: CASSKDLNTEAFF
cdr3_nt: TGTGCCAGCAGCAAGGACTTGAACACTGAAGCTTTCTTT

v_call: TRBV5-1
clone_size: -
j_call: TRBJ2-3
d_call: -
cdr3_length: 14
cdr3_aa: CASSLETSTDTQYF
cdr3_nt: TGCGCCAGCAGCTTGGAGACTAGCACAGATACGCAGTATTTT

v_call: TRBV9
clone_size: -
j_call: TRBJ1-2
d_call: -
cdr3_length: 16
cdr3_aa: CASSGRGKGTGYGYTF
cdr3_nt: TGTGCCAGCAGCGGGAGGGGTAAAGGGACGGGCTATGGCTACACCTTC

v_call: TRBV4-1
clone_size: -
j_call: TRBJ2-2
d_call: -
cdr3_length: 15
cdr3_aa: CASSHIWGNTGELFF
cdr3_nt: TGCGCCAGCAGCCATATTTGGGGAAACACCGGGGAGCTGTTTTTT

v_call: TRBV6-6
clone_size: -
j_call: TRBJ2-1
d_call: -
cdr3_length: 15
cdr3_aa: CASRQGLSSYNEQFF
cdr3_nt: TGTGCCAGCAGACAAGGGCTTAGCTCCTACAATGAGCAGTTCTTC

v_call: TRBV18
clone_size: -
j_call: TRBJ1-5
d_call: TRBD1
cdr3_length: 14
cdr3_aa: CASSADRGNQPQHF
cdr3_nt: TGTGCCAGCTCAGCCGACAGGGGCAATCAGCCCCAGCATTTT

v_call: TRBV5-1
clone_size: -
j_call: TRBJ2-7
d_call: -
cdr3_length: 16
cdr3_aa: CASSLLIRGMRDEQYF
cdr3_nt: TGCGCCAGCAGCCTACTAATCCGGGGAATGAGGGACGAGCAGTACTTC

v_call: TRBV7-8
clone_size: -
j_call: TRBJ2-1
d_call: TRBD2
cdr3_length: 20
cdr3_aa: CASSLLSVWASGNSYNEQFF
cdr3_nt: TGTGCCAGCAGCTTACTTTCGGTTTGGGCTAGCGGGAATTCCTACAATGAGCAGTTCTTC

v_call: TRBV4-2
clone_size: -
j_call: TRBJ2-1
d_call: -
cdr3_length: 13
cdr3_aa: CASSLPELDEQFF
cdr3_nt: TGTGCCAGCAGCTTGCCGGAGCTGGATGAGCAGTTCTTC

v_call: TRBV5-1
clone_size: -
j_call: TRBJ2-7
d_call: TRBD2
cdr3_length: 15
cdr3_aa: CASSLVLAGNYEQYF
cdr3_nt: TGCGCCAGCAGCTTGGTACTAGCGGGCAATTACGAGCAGTACTTC

v_call: TRBV25-1
clone_size: few
j_call: TRBJ1-2
d_call: -
cdr3_length: 12
cdr3_aa: CASSAGNYGYTF
cdr3_nt: TGTGCCAGCAGTGCTGGGAACTATGGCTACACCTTC

v_call: TRBV4-1
clone_size: -
j_call: TRBJ1-1
d_call: -
cdr3_length: 14
cdr3_aa: CASSQLQGYTEAFF
cdr3_nt: TGCGCCAGCAGCCAATTACAGGGTTACACTGAAGCTTTCTTT

v_call: TRBV7-2
clone_size: -
j_call: TRBJ1-1
d_call: -
cdr3_length: 13
cdr3_aa: CASSPLPQGEAFF
cdr3_nt: TGTGCCAGCAGCCCCCTGCCCCAGGGAGAAGCTTTCTTT

v_call: TRBV6-1
clone_size: -
j_call: TRBJ1-3
d_call: TRBD1
cdr3_length: 15
cdr3_aa: CASSWDRGLGNTIYF
cdr3_nt: TGTGCCAGCAGTTGGGACAGGGGGCTGGGAAACACCATATATTTT

v_call: TRBV6-4
clone_size: -
j_call: TRBJ1-1
d_call: -
cdr3_length: 13
cdr3_aa: CASSAQGGTEAFF
cdr3_nt: TGTGCCAGCAGTGCCCAGGGTGGTACTGAAGCTTTCTTT

v_call: TRBV2
clone_size: -
j_call: TRBJ2-1
d_call: -
cdr3_length: 14
cdr3_aa: CASSEAGVGNEQFF
cdr3_nt: TGTGCCAGCAGTGAAGCGGGAGTGGGCAATGAGCAGTTCTTC

v_call: TRBV6-1
clone_size: -
j_call: TRBJ2-1
d_call: -
cdr3_length: 13
cdr3_aa: CASSEASVGEQFF
cdr3_nt: TGTGCCAGCAGTGAAGCGTCCGTGGGTGAGCAGTTCTTC

v_call: TRBV5-5
clone_size: -
j_call: TRBJ1-3
d_call: TRBD1
cdr3_length: 15
cdr3_aa: CASSFTGQGTNTIYF
cdr3_nt: TGTGCCAGCAGCTTTACGGGACAGGGTACAAACACCATATATTTT

v_call: TRBV19
clone_size: -
j_call: TRBJ1-4
d_call: -
cdr3_length: 14
cdr3_aa: CASSSGEVGEKLFF
cdr3_nt: TGTGCCAGTAGTAGTGGAGAGGTTGGGGAAAAACTGTTTTTT

v_call: TRBV11-3
clone_size: -
j_call: TRBJ2-1
d_call: -
cdr3_length: 12
cdr3_aa: CASSLGGREQFF
cdr3_nt: TGTGCCAGCAGCTTAGGCGGGCGGGAGCAGTTCTTC

v_call: TRBV7-2
clone_size: -
j_call: TRBJ2-4
d_call: TRBD2
cdr3_length: 18
cdr3_aa: CASGRTSGSNLGKNIQYF
cdr3_nt: TGTGCCAGCGGACGGACTAGCGGGAGCAACTTGGGCAAAAACATTCAGTACTTC

v_call: TRBV7-6
clone_size: -
j_call: TRBJ2-2
d_call: -
cdr3_length: 17
cdr3_aa: CASSPGGDSQNTGELFF
cdr3_nt: TGTGCCAGCAGCCCGGGAGGGGACAGCCAGAACACCGGGGAGCTGTTTTTT

v_call: TRBV28
clone_size: -
j_call: TRBJ1-2
d_call: -
cdr3_length: 10
cdr3_aa: CATFRNGYTF
cdr3_nt: TGTGCCACTTTCCGGAATGGCTACACCTTC

v_call: TRBV13
clone_size: -
j_call: TRBJ1-1
d_call: TRBD1
cdr3_length: 15
cdr3_aa: CASSLGGTGNTEAFF
cdr3_nt: TGTGCCAGCAGCTTAGGGGGGACAGGGAACACTGAAGCTTTCTTT

v_call: TRBV27
clone_size: -
j_call: TRBJ2-5
d_call: -
cdr3_length: 13
cdr3_aa: CASSLTGEETQYF
cdr3_nt: TGTGCCAGCAGTTTGACGGGAGAGGAGACCCAGTACTTC

v_call: TRBV5-1
clone_size: -
j_call: TRBJ1-4
d_call: -
cdr3_length: 14
cdr3_aa: CASSPGATNEKLFF
cdr3_nt: TGCGCCAGCAGCCCCGGTGCAACTAATGAAAAACTGTTTTTT

v_call: TRBV19
clone_size: -
j_call: TRBJ1-5
d_call: -
cdr3_length: 14
cdr3_aa: CASSIRQSSQPQHF
cdr3_nt: TGTGCCAGTAGTATCAGACAGTCCAGCCAGCCCCAGCATTTT

v_call: TRBV6-5
clone_size: -
j_call: TRBJ2-1
d_call: TRBD2
cdr3_length: 15
cdr3_aa: CASSTVAGVLNEQFF
cdr3_nt: TGTGCCAGCAGTACGGTGGCGGGAGTATTGAATGAGCAGTTCTTC

v_call: TRBV10-2
clone_size: -
j_call: TRBJ2-1
d_call: -
cdr3_length: 15
cdr3_aa: CASSPPGTGYNEQFF
cdr3_nt: TGCGCCAGCAGCCCCCCCGGGACGGGTTACAATGAGCAGTTCTTC

v_call: TRBV5-1
clone_size: -
j_call: TRBJ2-1
d_call: -
cdr3_length: 15
cdr3_aa: CASSFGQGLYNEQFF
cdr3_nt: TGCGCCAGCAGCTTCGGTCAGGGGTTATACAATGAGCAGTTCTTC

v_call: TRBV7-8
clone_size: -
j_call: TRBJ2-1
d_call: TRBD1
cdr3_length: 16
cdr3_aa: CASSLTSRGIGNEQFF
cdr3_nt: TGTGCCAGCAGCCTAACATCCAGGGGGATAGGCAATGAGCAGTTCTTC

v_call: TRBV7-9
clone_size: -
j_call: TRBJ1-2
d_call: TRBD1
cdr3_length: 16
cdr3_aa: CASSLDRGVGFYGYTF
cdr3_nt: TGTGCCAGCAGCTTAGACAGGGGAGTTGGTTTCTATGGCTACACCTTC

v_call: TRBV9
clone_size: -
j_call: TRBJ1-3
d_call: -
cdr3_length: 15
cdr3_aa: CASSVDSFSGNTIYF
cdr3_nt: TGTGCCAGCAGCGTCGACAGCTTTTCTGGAAACACCATATATTTT

v_call: TRBV28
clone_size: few
j_call: TRBJ1-2
d_call: -
cdr3_length: 15
cdr3_aa: CASTTGATFNYGYTF
cdr3_nt: TGTGCCAGCACGACGGGAGCCACTTTTAACTATGGCTACACCTTC

v_call: TRBV25-1
clone_size: -
j_call: TRBJ2-1
d_call: -
cdr3_length: 16
cdr3_aa: CASSPPGPFPYNEQFF
cdr3_nt: TGTGCCAGCAGCCCCCCCGGGCCCTTCCCATACAATGAGCAGTTCTTC

v_call: TRBV6-6
clone_size: -
j_call: TRBJ1-3
d_call: -
cdr3_length: 16
cdr3_aa: CASSYGVTTTGNTIYF
cdr3_nt: TGTGCCAGCAGTTACGGTGTAACAACAACTGGAAACACCATATATTTT

v_call: TRBV30
clone_size: once
j_call: TRBJ1-3
d_call: -
cdr3_length: 12
cdr3_aa: CAWSGVGNTIYF
cdr3_nt: TGTGCCTGGTCAGGGGTTGGAAACACCATATATTTT

v_call: TRBV5-4
clone_size: -
j_call: TRBJ2-3
d_call: TRBD1
cdr3_length: 16
cdr3_aa: CASSSARTGTTDTQYF
cdr3_nt: TGTGCCAGCAGCTCGGCCCGGACAGGGACCACAGATACGCAGTATTTT

v_call: TRBV7-2
clone_size: -
j_call: TRBJ2-1
d_call: -
cdr3_length: 13
cdr3_aa: CASSSYGPVEQFF
cdr3_nt: TGTGCCAGCAGCTCCTACGGTCCCGTTGAGCAGTTCTTC

v_call: TRBV5-1
clone_size: -
j_call: TRBJ2-1
d_call: -
cdr3_length: 14
cdr3_aa: CASGKISSYNEQFF
cdr3_nt: TGCGCCAGCGGGAAAATAAGCTCCTACAATGAGCAGTTCTTC

v_call: TRBV5-5
clone_size: -
j_call: TRBJ2-6
d_call: -
cdr3_length: 15
cdr3_aa: CASTIGNPGANVLTF
cdr3_nt: TGTGCCAGCACTATCGGTAACCCTGGGGCCAACGTCCTGACTTTC